The present T cell receptor (beta chain) was sequenced within a study of response to subunit inactivated influenza vaccine. Each CDR3 protein gets one entry after TCRdb re-called the RT-PCR reads with MiXCR. The sample holds about 180,000 distinct CDR3 sequences, approximately 8.7% seen once. Study-level findings and limits: The authors suggested that every seasonal influenza vaccination recruits few new T cells.

V was clipped by 5 bases and J by 2 bases, with 10 bases between them. Germline V gene sequence: CDR1 SGHAT, CDR2 FQNNGV. This CDR3 spans 13 amino acids. To note about this clonotype: Its specificity is unknown.

The source is a man aged 45-65 years who received an inactivated influenza vaccine. The sample was non-naive T cells sorted from PBMCs, taken on the day of vaccination. The rearrangement links TRBV11-2 to TRBJ2-7; no reliable D call. Here the CDR3 DNA reads TGTGCCAGCAGCCCCCTCGCGACCTACGAGCAGTACTTC. Amino acid sequence: CASSPLATYEQYF.